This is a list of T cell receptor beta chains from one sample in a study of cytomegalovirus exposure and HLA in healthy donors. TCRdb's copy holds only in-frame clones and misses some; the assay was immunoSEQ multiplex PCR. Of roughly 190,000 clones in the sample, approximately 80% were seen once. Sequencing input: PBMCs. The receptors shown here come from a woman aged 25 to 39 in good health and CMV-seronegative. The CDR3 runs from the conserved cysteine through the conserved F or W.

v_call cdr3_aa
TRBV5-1 CASSMAGGVSYNEQFF
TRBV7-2 CASSPAGTDTQYF
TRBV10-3 CAIRTSGGPTDEQYF
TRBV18 CASSEGGNQPQHF
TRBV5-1 CASSFHGGNTGELFF
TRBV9 CASSVGTSSYNEQFF
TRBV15 CATSPGDRGLNQPQHF
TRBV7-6 CASSLGAGGNTIYF
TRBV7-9 CSSSSSGGAIREQYF
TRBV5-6 CASSPVVEREETQYF
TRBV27 CASSLAGASYEQYF
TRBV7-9 CSSSSRTSGNTGELFF
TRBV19 CASRSGGANYGYTF
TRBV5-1 CASSLAPQRGLGYTF
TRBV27 CASSSRQGLETQYF
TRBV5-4 CASSLVGPPNANYGYTF
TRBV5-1 CASRGGPDGYTF
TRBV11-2 CASSADAGQPQHF
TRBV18 CASSPQGQNTEAFF
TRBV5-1 CASSLGIQGGYTEAFF
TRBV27 CASSLLGGSSYEQYF
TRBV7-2 CASGPTGGVGEQYF
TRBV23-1 CASTVRGGEETQYF
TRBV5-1 CASSFKGQDSPLHF
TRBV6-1 CASSGRGWNQPQHF
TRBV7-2 CASSLGRTGGGGQPQHF